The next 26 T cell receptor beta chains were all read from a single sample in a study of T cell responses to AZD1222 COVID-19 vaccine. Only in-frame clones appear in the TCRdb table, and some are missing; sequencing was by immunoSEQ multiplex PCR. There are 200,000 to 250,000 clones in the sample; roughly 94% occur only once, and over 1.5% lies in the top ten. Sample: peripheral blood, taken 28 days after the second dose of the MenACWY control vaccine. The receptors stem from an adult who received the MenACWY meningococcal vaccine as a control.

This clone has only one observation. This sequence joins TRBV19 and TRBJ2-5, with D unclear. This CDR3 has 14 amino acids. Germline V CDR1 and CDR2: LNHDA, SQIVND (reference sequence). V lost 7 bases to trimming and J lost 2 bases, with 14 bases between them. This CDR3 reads CASTTSGGQETQYF. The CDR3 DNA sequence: TGTGCCAGTACCACTTCGGGTGGGCAAGAGACCCAGTACTTC.

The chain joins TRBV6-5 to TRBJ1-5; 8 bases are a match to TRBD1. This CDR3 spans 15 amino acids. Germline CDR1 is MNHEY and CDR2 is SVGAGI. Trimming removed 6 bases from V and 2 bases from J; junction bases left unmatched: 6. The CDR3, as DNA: TGTGCCAGCAGCCAGGGGGCGCCTGGCAATCAGCCCCAGCATTTT. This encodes CASSQGAPGNQPQHF.

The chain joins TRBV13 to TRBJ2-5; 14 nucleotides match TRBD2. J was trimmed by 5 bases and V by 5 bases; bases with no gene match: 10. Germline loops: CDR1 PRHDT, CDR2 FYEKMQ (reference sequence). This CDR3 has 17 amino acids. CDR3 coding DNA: TGTGCCAGCAGCACCCGGACTAGCGGGGGGCCTTCGGAGACCCAGTACTTC. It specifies CASSTRTSGGPSETQYF.

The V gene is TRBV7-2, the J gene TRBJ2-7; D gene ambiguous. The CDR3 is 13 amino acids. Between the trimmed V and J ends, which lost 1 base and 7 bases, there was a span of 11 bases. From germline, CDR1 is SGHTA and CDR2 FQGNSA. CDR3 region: CASSLEVPGEQYF. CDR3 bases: TGTGCCAGCAGCTTAGAGGTTCCGGGTGAGCAGTACTTC.

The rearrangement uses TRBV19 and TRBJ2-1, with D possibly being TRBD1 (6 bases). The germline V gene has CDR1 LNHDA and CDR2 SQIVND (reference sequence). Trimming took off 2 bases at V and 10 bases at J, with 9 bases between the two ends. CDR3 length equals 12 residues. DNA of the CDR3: TGTGCCAGTAGTATACTGGGGGCGGAGCAGTTCTTC. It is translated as CASSILGAEQFF.

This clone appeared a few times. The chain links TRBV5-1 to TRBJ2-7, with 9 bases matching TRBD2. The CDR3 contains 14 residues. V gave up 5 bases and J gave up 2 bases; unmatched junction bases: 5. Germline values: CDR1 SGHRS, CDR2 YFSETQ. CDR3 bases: TGCGCCAGCAGGGGACTAGCTCCGGCCTACGAGCAGTACTTC. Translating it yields CASRGLAPAYEQYF. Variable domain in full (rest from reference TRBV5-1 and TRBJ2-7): KAGVTQTPRYLIKTRGQQVTLSCSPISGHRSVSWYQQTPGQGLQFLFEYFSETQRNKGNFPGRFSGRQFSNSRSEMNVSTLELGDSALYLCASRGLAPAYEQYFGPGTRLTVT.

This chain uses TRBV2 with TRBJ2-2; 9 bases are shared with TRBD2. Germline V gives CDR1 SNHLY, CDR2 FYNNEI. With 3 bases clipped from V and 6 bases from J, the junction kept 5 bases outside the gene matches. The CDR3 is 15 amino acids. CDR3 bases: TGTGCCAGCAGTGAGTGGCGGGGGGGCGCCGGGGAGCTGTTTTTT. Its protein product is CASSEWRGGAGELFF.

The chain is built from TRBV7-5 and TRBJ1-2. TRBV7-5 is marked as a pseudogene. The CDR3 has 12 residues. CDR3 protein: CVRSPLGGGYTF. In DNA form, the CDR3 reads TGTGTCAGAAGCCCCCTCGGGGGGGGCTACACCTTC.

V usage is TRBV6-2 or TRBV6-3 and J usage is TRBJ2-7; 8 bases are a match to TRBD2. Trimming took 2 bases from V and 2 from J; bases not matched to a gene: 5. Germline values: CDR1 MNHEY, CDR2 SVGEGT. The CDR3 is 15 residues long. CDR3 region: CASSYVAGRTYEQYF. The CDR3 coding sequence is TGTGCCAGCAGTTACGTAGCGGGGAGAACCTACGAGCAGTACTTC.

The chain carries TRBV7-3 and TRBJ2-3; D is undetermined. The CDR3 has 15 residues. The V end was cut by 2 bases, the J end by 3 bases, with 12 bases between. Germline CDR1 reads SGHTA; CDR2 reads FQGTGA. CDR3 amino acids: CASSLEGQTTDTQYF. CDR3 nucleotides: TGTGCCAGCAGCTTAGAAGGGCAGACTACAGATACGCAGTATTTT.

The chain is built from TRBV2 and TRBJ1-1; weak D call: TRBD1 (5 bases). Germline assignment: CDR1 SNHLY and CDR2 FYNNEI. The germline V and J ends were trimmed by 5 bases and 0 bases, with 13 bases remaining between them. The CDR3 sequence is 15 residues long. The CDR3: CASSPTWGMNTEAFF. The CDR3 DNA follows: TGTGCCAGCAGTCCGACCTGGGGGATGAACACTGAAGCTTTCTTT. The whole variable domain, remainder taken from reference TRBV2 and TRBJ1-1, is EPEVTQTPSHQVTQMGQEVILRCVPISNHLYFYWYRQILGQKVEFLVSFYNNEISEKSEIFDDQFSVERPDGSNFTLKIRSTKLEDSAMYFCASSPTWGMNTEAFFGQGTRLTVV.

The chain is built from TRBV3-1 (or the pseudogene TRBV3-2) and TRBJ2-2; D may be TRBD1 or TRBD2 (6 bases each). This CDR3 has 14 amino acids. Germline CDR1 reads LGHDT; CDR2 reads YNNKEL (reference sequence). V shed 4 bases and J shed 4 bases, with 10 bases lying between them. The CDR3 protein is CASSPGAVTGELFF. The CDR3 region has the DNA TGTGCCAGCAGCCCGGGGGCGGTCACCGGGGAGCTGTTTTTT.

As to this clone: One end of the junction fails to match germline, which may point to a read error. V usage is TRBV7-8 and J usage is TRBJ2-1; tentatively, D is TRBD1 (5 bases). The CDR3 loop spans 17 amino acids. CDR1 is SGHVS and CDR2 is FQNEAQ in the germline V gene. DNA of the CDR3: TGTGCCAGCAGCTTAGTGGGGCGAGCGTCCTCCTACAATAAGCAGTTCTTC. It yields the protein CASSLVGRASSYNKQFF.

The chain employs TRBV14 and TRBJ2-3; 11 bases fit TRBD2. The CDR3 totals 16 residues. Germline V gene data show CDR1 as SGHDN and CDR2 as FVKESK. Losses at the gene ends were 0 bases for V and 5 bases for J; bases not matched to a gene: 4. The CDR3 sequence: CASSQDLAGGIDTQYF. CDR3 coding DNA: TGTGCCAGCAGCCAAGATCTAGCGGGAGGTATAGATACGCAGTATTTT.

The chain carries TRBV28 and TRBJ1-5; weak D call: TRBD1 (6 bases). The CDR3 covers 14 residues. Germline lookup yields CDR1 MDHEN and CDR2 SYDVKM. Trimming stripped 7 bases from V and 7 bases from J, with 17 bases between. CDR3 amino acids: CASIQGRVRQPQHF. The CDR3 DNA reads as TGTGCCAGCATACAGGGACGGGTTCGACAGCCCCAGCATTTT.

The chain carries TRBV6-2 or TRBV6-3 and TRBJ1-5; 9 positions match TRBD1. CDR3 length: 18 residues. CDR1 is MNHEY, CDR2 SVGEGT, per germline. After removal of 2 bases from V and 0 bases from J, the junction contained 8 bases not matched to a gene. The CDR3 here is CASSYMGTGTLSNQPQHF. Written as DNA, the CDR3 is TGTGCCAGCAGTTACATGGGGACAGGGACCCTTAGCAATCAGCCCCAGCATTTT.

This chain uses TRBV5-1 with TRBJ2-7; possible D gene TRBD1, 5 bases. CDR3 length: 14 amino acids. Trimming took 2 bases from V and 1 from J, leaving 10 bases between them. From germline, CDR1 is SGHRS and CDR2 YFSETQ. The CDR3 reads CASSFIGASYEQYF. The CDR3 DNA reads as TGCGCCAGCAGCTTTATAGGGGCATCCTACGAGCAGTACTTC.

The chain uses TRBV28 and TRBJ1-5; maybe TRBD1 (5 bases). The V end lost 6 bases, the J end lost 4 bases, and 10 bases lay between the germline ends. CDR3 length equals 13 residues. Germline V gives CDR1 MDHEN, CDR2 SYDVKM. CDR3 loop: CASSPRGNQPQHF. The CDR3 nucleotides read TGTGCCAGCAGCCCGCGGGGGAATCAGCCCCAGCATTTT.

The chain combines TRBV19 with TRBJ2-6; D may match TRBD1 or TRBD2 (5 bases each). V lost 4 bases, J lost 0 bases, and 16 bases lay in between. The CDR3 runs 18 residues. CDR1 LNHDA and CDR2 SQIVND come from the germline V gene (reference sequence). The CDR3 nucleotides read TGTGCCAGTAGTAGCGCCCGGGACGGAGGCTCTGGGGCCAACGTCCTGACTTTC. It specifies CASSSARDGGSGANVLTF.

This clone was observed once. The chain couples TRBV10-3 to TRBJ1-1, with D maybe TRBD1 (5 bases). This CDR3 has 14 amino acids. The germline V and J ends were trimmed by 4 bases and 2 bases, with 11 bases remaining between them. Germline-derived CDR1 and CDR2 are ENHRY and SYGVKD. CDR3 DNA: TGTGCCATCAGTGCTCCGGGGGTAAACACTGAAGCTTTCTTT. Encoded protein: CAISAPGVNTEAFF.

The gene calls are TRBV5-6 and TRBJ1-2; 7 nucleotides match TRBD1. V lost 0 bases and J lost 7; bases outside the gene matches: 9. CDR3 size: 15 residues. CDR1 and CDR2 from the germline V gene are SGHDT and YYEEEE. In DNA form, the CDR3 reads TGTGCCAGCAGCTTGGTCGACAGGGATTCTTTTGGCTACACCTTC. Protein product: CASSLVDRDSFGYTF.

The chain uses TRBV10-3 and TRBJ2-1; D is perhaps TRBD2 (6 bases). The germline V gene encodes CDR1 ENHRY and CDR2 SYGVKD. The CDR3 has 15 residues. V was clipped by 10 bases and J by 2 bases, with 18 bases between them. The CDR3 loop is CATYAGSGAYNEQFF. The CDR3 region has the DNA TGTGCCACATACGCCGGTAGCGGAGCCTACAATGAGCAGTTCTTC.

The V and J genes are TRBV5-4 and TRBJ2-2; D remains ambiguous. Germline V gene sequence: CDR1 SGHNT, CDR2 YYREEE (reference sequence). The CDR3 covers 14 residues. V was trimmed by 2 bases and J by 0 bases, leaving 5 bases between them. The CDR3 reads CASSFEPNTGELFF. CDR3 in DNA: TGTGCCAGCAGCTTCGAGCCGAACACCGGGGAGCTGTTTTTT.

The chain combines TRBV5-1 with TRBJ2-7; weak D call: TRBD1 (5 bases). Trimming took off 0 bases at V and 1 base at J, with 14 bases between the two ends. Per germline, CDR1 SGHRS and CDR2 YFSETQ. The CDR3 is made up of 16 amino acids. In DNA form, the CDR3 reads TGCGCCAGCAGCTTGGATTGGACGCAGGGTTCCTACGAGCAGTACTTC. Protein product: CASSLDWTQGSYEQYF.

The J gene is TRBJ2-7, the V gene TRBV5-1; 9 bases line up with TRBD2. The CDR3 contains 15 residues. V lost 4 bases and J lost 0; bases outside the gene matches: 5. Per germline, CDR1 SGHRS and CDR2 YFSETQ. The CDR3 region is CASSGGTSSSYEQYF. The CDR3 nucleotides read TGCGCCAGCAGCGGCGGGACTAGCAGCTCCTACGAGCAGTACTTC.

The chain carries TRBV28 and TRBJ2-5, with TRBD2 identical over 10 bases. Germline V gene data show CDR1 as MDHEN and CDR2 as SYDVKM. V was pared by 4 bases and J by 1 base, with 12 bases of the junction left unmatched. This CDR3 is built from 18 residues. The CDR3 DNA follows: TGTGCCAGCAGTTCTCCCGTGCTAGCGGGGGTTCCCCAAGAGACCCAGTACTTC. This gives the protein CASSSPVLAGVPQETQYF.